The source of this T cell receptor (beta chain) is a study of early T cells in non-severe SARS-CoV-2 infection. Across the study: The authors sequenced bulk RNA from unsorted whole blood, leaving chains unpaired. Study-level findings and limits: VDJdb matching, biased toward anti-spike CD8 responses, missed private and CD4 specificities.

This clonotype was seen only a few times. Its antigen is unknown. V lost 0 bases and J 4 bases, leaving 11 bases between the germline ends. Germline V CDR1 and CDR2: SGHTA, FQGTGA. The CDR3 runs to 15 residues. Attachment of unique molecular identifiers was made to individual cDNA molecules. TCRdb itself ran the 5' RACE reads through MiXCR, one entry per CDR3 protein. The sample contains tens of thousands of distinct CDR3 sequences, 4.5% to 6% of which appear only once. This chain joins TRBV7-3 and TRBJ2-3, with a tentative D call TRBD1 (5 bases). The origin of this receptor is an adult who was a healthcare worker with PCR-confirmed SARS-CoV-2 infection or an uninfected control (not recorded which). Material for sequencing was whole blood. This chain's CDR3 is CASSLTSQGADTQYF. The CDR3 nucleotides read TGTGCCAGCAGCTTAACGTCCCAGGGCGCAGATACGCAGTATTTT. The whole variable domain, filled in from reference TRBV7-3 and TRBJ2-3, reads GAGVSQTPSNKVTEKGKYVELRCDPISGHTALYWYRQSLGQGPEFLIYFQGTGAADDSGLPNDRFFAVRPEGSVSTLKIQRTERGDSAVYLCASSLTSQGADTQYFGPGTRLTVL.